This T cell receptor (beta chain) was sequenced during a study of beta chain features in type 1 diabetes. Study observations and caveats: In every one of the four CD4+ subsets, TCRB CDR3s were moderately but significantly shorter in Type 1 diabetes patients. Researchers could not determine here whether HLA type influences TCRB rearrangement.

Turning to this clone: Its antigen is unidentified.

Germline V gene data show CDR1 as SGHRS and CDR2 as YFSETQ. The CDR3 has 13 residues. V was clipped by 0 bases and J by 3 bases, with 7 bases between them. Cells sorted by CD45RO/CCR7/CD25/CD127/CD95/CD27 comprised CD4+ naive, central memory, regulatory and stem cell-like memory cells. Since all of the isolated RNA was reverse transcribed, expressed TCRB transcripts were what got sequenced. The read count averaged approximately 3.5 million across naive, central memory and regulatory T cell samples. Assay used: immunoSEQ multiplex PCR; TCRdb lists only in-frame clones, some missing. The table lists a few hundred thousand clones, around 25% of them singletons.

This sequence joins TRBV5-1 and TRBJ2-7, with a possible D match to TRBD2 (6 bases). The sample was naive CD4+ T cells from blood. The TCR comes from a young woman with type 1 diabetes. The CDR3: CASSLVADYEQYF. The CDR3 DNA follows: TGCGCCAGCAGCTTGGTAGCGGACTACGAGCAGTACTTC.